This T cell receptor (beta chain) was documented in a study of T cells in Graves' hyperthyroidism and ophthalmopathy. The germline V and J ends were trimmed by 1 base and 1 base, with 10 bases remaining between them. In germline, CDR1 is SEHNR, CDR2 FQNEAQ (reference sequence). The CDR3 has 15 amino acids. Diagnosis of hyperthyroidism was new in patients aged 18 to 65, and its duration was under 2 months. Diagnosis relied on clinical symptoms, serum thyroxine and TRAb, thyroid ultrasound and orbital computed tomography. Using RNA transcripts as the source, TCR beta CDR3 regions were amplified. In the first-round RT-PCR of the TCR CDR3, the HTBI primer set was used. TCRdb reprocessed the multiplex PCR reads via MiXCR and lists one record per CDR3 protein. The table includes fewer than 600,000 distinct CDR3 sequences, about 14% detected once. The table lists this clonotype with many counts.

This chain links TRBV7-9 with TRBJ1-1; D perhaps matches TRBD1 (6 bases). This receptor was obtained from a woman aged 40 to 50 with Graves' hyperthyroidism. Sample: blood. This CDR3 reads CASSLDQGQNTEAFF. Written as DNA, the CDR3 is TGTGCCAGCAGCTTAGACCAGGGGCAGAACACTGAAGCTTTCTTT. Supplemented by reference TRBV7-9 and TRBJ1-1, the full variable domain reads DTGVSQNPRHKITKRGQNVTFRCDPISEHNRLYWYRQTLGQGPEFLTYFQNEAQLEKSRLLSDRFSAERPKGSFSTLEIQRTEQGDSAMYLCASSLDQGQNTEAFFGQGTRLTVV.